A single sample is the source of the 28 T cell receptor delta chains below, sequenced in a study of gamma-delta chains in newborns, infants, children. TCRdb re-analyzed the reads via CATT. Of roughly 3,100 delta-chain clones in the sample, about 0.29% were seen once. The sequenced sample was blood. The source of these receptors is a child who was a newborn, infant or young child, either healthy, febrile or measles-vaccinated (not recorded which).

By its share, this clone is medium-sized (0.01 to 0.1%). It differs at one base from a far larger clone, so likely a read error. Other nucleotide sequences from this sample produce the same CDR3. The chain couples TRDV2 to TRDJ3, with 10 bases fitting TRDD3. This CDR3 comprises 20 residues. The germline V gene encodes CDR1 GEAIGNYY and CDR2 EKD. DNA of the CDR3: TGTGCCTGTGACGCACGATGGGGGATACCAGGCTCCTGGGACACCCGCCAGATGTTTTTC. Its translation is CACDARWGIPGSWDTRQMFF.

Remarks on this clone: This likely came from a read error, as a far larger clone is one base away. In the same sample, other DNA sequences code for this CDR3. The chain links TRDV2 to TRDJ2; 9 bases are a match to TRDD3. The CDR3 sequence is 16 residues long. Germline V CDR1 and CDR2: GEAIGNYY, EKD. With 0 bases clipped from V and 0 bases from J, the junction kept 1 base outside the gene matches. The CDR3: CACDTTGGALTAQLFF. As DNA, the CDR3 is TGTGCCTGTGACACCACTGGGGGAGCTTTGACAGCACAACTCTTCTTT.

This clone is large. Distinct nucleotide sequences in the sample also encode this CDR3. The chain combines TRAV29/DV5 with TRDJ3, with TRDD3 matching over 7 bases. V was clipped by 1 base and J by 5 bases; unmatched bases: 9. The CDR3 consists of 17 residues. Germline loops: CDR1 NSMFDY, CDR2 ISSIKDK. CDR3 sequence: CAASSLGSSRDTRQMFF. The CDR3 DNA sequence: TGTGCAGCAAGCTCACTGGGGTCATCCCGGGACACCCGACAGATGTTTTTC.

This clone was detected a few times. A far larger clone lies a single base away; this is likely a read error. In DNA, the CDR3 is TGTGCCCGTGACATACTGGGGGATACCTGGGACACCCGACAGATGTTTTTC. This gives the protein CARDILGDTWDTRQMFF. This chain joins TRDV2 and TRDJ3; 11 nucleotides agree with TRDD3. The CDR3 extends over 17 amino acids. CDR1 is GEAIGNYY, CDR2 EKD, per germline.

This clone was observed a handful of times. A far larger clone differs by one base, so this is likely a read error. Other nucleotide sequences from this sample produce the same CDR3. The chain uses TRDV2 and TRDJ1; TRDD3 matches 10 bases. Germline loops: CDR1 GEAIGNYY, CDR2 EKD. There are 13 residues in the CDR3. As DNA, the CDR3 is TGTGCCTGTGACACCGGGGGATACGATAAGCTCATCTTT. Residues: CACDTGGYDKLIF.

This clone came up a few times. This likely reflects a read error, since a far larger clone is one base away. The identical CDR3 is also encoded by other nucleotide sequences in the sample. The rearrangement links TRDV2 to TRDJ3; 8 bases are shared with TRDD3. The V gene's germline CDR1 is GEAIGNYY and CDR2 EKD. This CDR3 is 17 amino acids long. The DNA for the CDR3 is TGTGCCTGTGACAGGCTGGGGGACCCCTGGGACACCCGACAGATGTTCTTC. As protein: CACDRLGDPWDTRQMFF.

With regard to this clone: A read error likely explains why the TCRdb protein, taken from a much larger clone, differs from this DNA's translation at residue 4; the protein shown is translated from the DNA. The CDR3 DNA sequence: TGTGCCTGTGGCCCCTGGGGGGTAGAAGCACAACTCTTCTTT. Its protein product is CACGPWGVEAQLFF. The J gene is TRDJ2, the V gene TRDV2; 7 nucleotides agree with TRDD3. V shed 5 bases, J shed 7 bases, and the junction held 9 bases outside the gene matches. This CDR3 spans 14 amino acids. Per the germline V gene, CDR1 is GEAIGNYY and CDR2 is EKD.

As to this clone: A far bigger clonotype differs at one base, so this is likely a read error. Other DNA sequences in this specimen translate into the identical CDR3. V and J are TRDV2 and TRDJ3; 12 nucleotides match TRDD3. The CDR3 loop spans 17 amino acids. Germline values: CDR1 GEAIGNYY, CDR2 EKD. The CDR3 region is CACDILGDTWDTRQMFF. The CDR3 nucleotides are TGTGCCTGTGACATACTGGGGGATACCTGGGACACCCGACAGATGTTCTTC.

In its sample, this clone was seen a few times. TCRdb records a much larger clone's protein for this DNA, with a difference at residue 12 that likely arises from a read error; the protein given is the translation of the DNA. The V gene is TRAV29/DV5, the J gene TRDJ2, with 11 bases identical to TRDD3. This CDR3 is built from 16 residues. V dropped 0 bases and J dropped 9; count of bases not matched to a gene: 10. Germline V CDR1 and CDR2: NSMFDY, ISSIKDK. Here the CDR3 reads CAASEVGLGDTTQLFF. The CDR3 nucleotides are TGTGCAGCAAGCGAGGTCGGGCTGGGGGATACAACACAACTCTTCTTT.

This clone has a handful of counts. A far bigger clonotype differs at one base, so this is likely a read error. Other DNA variants within this sample encode the same CDR3. This chain joins TRDV2 and TRDJ3; 7 bases are a match to TRDD3. V lost 4 bases, J lost 0 bases, and 2 bases stayed unmatched. CDR1 is GEAIGNYY, CDR2 EKD, per germline. The CDR3 is made up of 16 amino acids. The CDR3 DNA reads TGTGCCTGTGATTGGGGGAGCTCCTGGGACACCCGACAGATGTTTTTC. This translates into CACDWGSSWDTRQMFF.

This clone appeared a few times. With a far larger clone one base away, a read error is the likely cause. This CDR3 is also generated by other DNA sequences in the sample. The chain employs TRDV2 and TRDJ3, with D tentatively TRDD3 (5 bases). The CDR3 contains 18 residues. Per the germline V gene, CDR1 is GEAIGNYY and CDR2 is EKD. This chain's CDR3 is CACDTLLVPSWDTRQMFF. The CDR3 DNA sequence: TGCGCCTGTGACACCTTACTGGTACCCTCCTGGGACACCCGACAGATGTTTTTC.

Sample share makes this clone medium-sized (0.01 to 0.1%). At the DNA level, this CDR3 is encoded by other sequences in the same sample as well. The rearrangement joins TRDV3 to TRDJ2; TRDD3 aligns across 12 bases. Germline V gene lookup returns CDR1 TVYSNPD and CDR2 GDNSRS (reference sequence). This CDR3 is 17 amino acids long. The junction had 5 bases not matched to a gene; V was cut back by 0 bases and J by 0 bases. The CDR3 DNA reads TGTGCCTTTAGGGTACTGGGGGATACACCTTTGACAGCACAACTCTTCTTT. It is translated as CAFRVLGDTPLTAQLFF.

A note on this clone: TCRdb shows a much larger clone's protein in place of this DNA's translation, and the two differ at residue 4, likely through a read error; the protein shown is translated from the DNA. The rearrangement joins TRDV2 to TRDJ3; 9 positions agree with TRDD3. The CDR3 length is 17 residues. The ends lost 5 bases at V and 0 bases at J; junction bases unmatched: 4. CDR1 GEAIGNYY and CDR2 EKD come from the germline V gene. The CDR3 region has the DNA TGTGCCTGTGGCATACTGGGGGACTCCTGGGACACCCGACAGATGTTTTTC. This sequence encodes CACGILGDSWDTRQMFF.

About this clone: For this DNA, TCRdb reports the protein of a much larger clone, which diverges at residue 9, most likely from a read error; the protein presented here is translated directly from the DNA. The chain combines TRDV2 with TRDJ3, with 9 bases fitting TRDD3. Germline V gene lookup returns CDR1 GEAIGNYY and CDR2 EKD. The CDR3 length is 16 residues. CDR3 bases: TGTGCCTGTGACGGGGGATACTCCAGGGACACCCGACAGATGTTTTTC. Translation gives CACDGGYSRDTRQMFF.

Details on this clone: This sequence is one base from a far larger clone and is likely a read error. This same CDR3 is encoded by further DNA sequences in the sample. The chain links TRDV2 to TRDJ1; 12 bases are a match to TRDD3. V shed 3 bases, J shed 5 bases, and the junction held 3 bases outside the gene matches. Germline-derived CDR1 and CDR2 are GEAIGNYY and EKD. This CDR3 has 14 amino acids. As DNA, the CDR3 is TGTGCCTGTGACGGACTGGGGGATACAGATAAACTCATCTTT. Its protein is CACDGLGDTDKLIF.

This clone has only a few counts. A far larger clone is a single base away, which makes a read error likely. Different DNA sequences within this sample yield the same CDR3. V and J are TRDV2 and TRDJ3; 7 nucleotides agree with TRDD3. The CDR3 is 19 amino acids. Germline V gene data show CDR1 as GEAIGNYY and CDR2 as EKD. The CDR3: CACDTVWGVSSWDTRQMFF. Written as DNA, the CDR3 is TGTGCCTGTGACACCGTCTGGGGGGTGAGCTCCTGGGACACCCGGCAGATGTTTTTC.

This clone appeared a few times. Given a far larger clone just one base away, this is likely a sequencing read error. Other nucleotide sequences from this sample produce the same CDR3. The chain couples TRDV2 to TRDJ3; a weak D match, TRDD3 (6 bases). Germline V lookup: CDR1 GEAIGNYY, CDR2 EKD. This CDR3 has 21 amino acids. Trimming took off 4 bases at V and 0 bases at J, with 24 bases between the two ends. This CDR3 is CACDTAILGGPSSWDTRQMFF. The CDR3 nucleotides are TGTGCCTGTGATACCGCGATCCTTGGGGGCCCCAGCTCCTGGGACACCCGACAGATGTTTTTC.

By proportion, this clone is large (0.1 to 1%). The sample contains more than one DNA sequence encoding this CDR3. This chain joins TRDV2 and TRDJ3; 13 bases match TRDD3. Germline assignment: CDR1 GEAIGNYY and CDR2 EKD. Germline trimming cut 4 bases from V and 0 bases from J; bases unmatched to any gene: 5. The CDR3 length is 19 residues. CDR3 region: CACDTGGYGSSWDTRQMFF. CDR3 nucleotides: TGTGCCTGTGATACTGGGGGATACGGAAGCTCCTGGGACACCCGACAGATGTTTTTC.

There are a few counts of this clone. The TCRdb protein, from a much larger clone, departs from this DNA's translation at residue 7, likely by read error; the protein shown derives from the DNA. The V call is TRDV2, the J call TRDJ3; no reliable D call. The ends were cut back, 0 bases at V and 2 bases at J, with 10 bases in the middle. Per germline, CDR1 GEAIGNYY and CDR2 EKD. The CDR3 has 17 amino acids. The CDR3 nucleotides read TGTGCCTGTGACACCGAGGAATTCGCCTGGGACACCCGACAGATGTTTTTC. It translates to CACDTEEFAWDTRQMFF.

This clone was detected a few times. A read error likely explains this, since a far larger clone differs by one base. Other DNA variants within this sample encode the same CDR3. The rearrangement uses TRDV2 and TRDJ3; 8 bases agree with TRDD3. The germline V gene has CDR1 GEAIGNYY and CDR2 EKD. The CDR3 totals 16 residues. For the CDR3, the DNA is TGTGCTTGTGACGGGGGATACTCCTGGGACACCCGACAGATGTTTTTC. It specifies CACDGGYSWDTRQMFF.

With regard to this clone: TCRdb pairs this DNA with a much larger clone's protein that differs at residue 13, likely a read error; the protein shown was translated from the DNA. In nucleotides, the CDR3 is TGTGCCTGTGACCGTACTGGGGGACGACTTAGCTCCCGGGACACCCGACAGATGTTTTTC. Protein sequence: CACDRTGGRLSSRDTRQMFF. V and J are TRDV2 and TRDJ3, with TRDD3 matching 9 bases. This CDR3 is built from 20 residues. CDR1 and CDR2 from the germline V gene are GEAIGNYY and EKD.

This clone has a handful of counts. The protein TCRdb gives is from a much larger clone and does not agree with this DNA's translation at residue 16, likely a read error; the protein shown here comes from the DNA. The V and J genes are TRDV2 and TRDJ3; D might be TRDD3 (5 bases). The CDR3 spans 19 residues. Germline loops: CDR1 GEAIGNYY, CDR2 EKD. The CDR3 DNA follows: TGTGCCTGTGACACCTGGGCCGTTCCATCCTCCTGGGACACCCGACGGATGTTTTTC. This sequence encodes CACDTWAVPSSWDTRRMFF.

The chain carries TRDV2 and TRDJ3; 8 bases line up with TRDD3. Germline V CDR1 and CDR2: GEAIGNYY, EKD. This CDR3 has 16 amino acids. The junction had 0 bases not matched to a gene; V was cut back by 0 bases and J by 3 bases. CDR3 nucleotides: TGTGCCTGTGACACCGGGGGATACTGGGACACCCGACAGATGTTTTTC. This translates into CACDTGGYWDTRQMFF.

About this clone: The protein TCRdb gives is from a much larger clone and does not agree with this DNA's translation at residue 5, likely a read error; the protein shown here comes from the DNA. V usage is TRDV2 and J usage is TRDJ2, with 10 bases lining up with TRDD3. The CDR3 is 17 amino acids. The germline gives CDR1 GEAIGNYY, CDR2 EKD. V dropped 3 bases and J dropped 2; count of bases not matched to a gene: 8. CDR3 sequence reads: CACDEVGDTPLTAQLFF. Here the CDR3 DNA reads TGTGCCTGTGACGAGGTGGGGGATACCCCATTGACAGCACAACTCTTCTTT.

The chain couples TRDV3 to TRDJ1; D call uncertain. The J gene, left out of TCRdb, was set here by checking the DNA against germline. The germline gives CDR1 TVYSNPD, CDR2 GDNSRS (reference sequence). CDR3 length: 11 amino acids. V was pared by 3 bases and J by 9 bases, with 14 bases between. The CDR3 nucleotides are TGTGCCTTGAGTGCGGTCGGGGAACTCATCTTT. Translation: CALSAVGELIF.

Of note for this clone: A far larger clone is one base from this, pointing to a likely read error. This sample also contains other DNA sequences that code for the same CDR3. The V and J genes are TRAV29/DV5 and TRDJ2; unclear D gene. This CDR3 has 17 residues. CDR1 and CDR2 from the germline V gene are NSMFDY and ISSIKDK. Trimming took 1 base from V and 2 from J, leaving 18 bases between them. The CDR3 sequence is CAASSWLSPALTAQLFF. CDR3 DNA sequence: TGTGCAGCAAGCTCTTGGCTTTCTCCCGCCTTGACAGCACAACTCTTCTTT.

This clone has just a few counts. The protein in TCRdb stems from a much larger clone and differs at residue 17 from this DNA's translation, likely a read error; here the protein is translated from the DNA. The chain recombines TRDV2 with TRDJ3; 13 positions agree with TRDD3. CDR3 length equals 21 residues. The V gene's germline CDR1 is GEAIGNYY and CDR2 EKD. The CDR3 loop is CACDTVYWGIRPSWDTQQMFF. The CDR3 bases are TGTGCCTGTGACACCGTCTACTGGGGGATACGCCCCTCCTGGGACACCCAACAGATGTTTTTC.

Of note for this clone: TCRdb assigns this DNA the protein of a much larger clone, which departs from its translation at residue 4; this likely reflects a read error, and the protein shown comes from translating the DNA. The chain employs TRDV3 and TRDJ2, with a weak D call TRDD3 (6 bases). The CDR3 has 16 residues. Germline CDR1 is TVYSNPD and CDR2 is GDNSRS (reference sequence). Trimming removed 0 bases from V and 0 bases from J, with 14 bases in between. CDR3 loop: CAFRRWGQALTAQLFF. The CDR3 DNA reads TGTGCCTTTAGACGGTGGGGGCAAGCTTTGACAGCACAACTCTTCTTT.